This paragraph covers one T cell receptor beta chain sequence. This CDR3 spans 13 amino acids. V shed 7 bases and J 3 bases; nucleotides not matched to a gene: 5. Germline V lookup: CDR1 WNHNN, CDR2 SYGVQD (reference sequence). The data stem from a study of blood T cell repertoires in COVID-19. Study details: From the United States, Italy and Spain came samples of acute and convalescent COVID-19. In each case, the material was cDNA or gDNA derived from T cells, B-cell-depleted T cells, or PBMCs.

Authors' analysis steps: It was from reference gene primer amplification that nucleated cell counts were estimated. Data came from immunoSEQ multiplex PCR; TCRdb stores just in-frame clones and leaves some out. That table gives V, J and clone size, and the DNA gave D and trimming. The sample contains roughly 250,000 clones, about 89% of which appear only once. The chain uses TRBV10-1 and TRBJ1-1; TRBD1 matches 7 bases. The sequenced material came from peripheral blood. This sequence was found in a man younger than 45 with acute or convalescent COVID-19. Written as DNA, the CDR3 is TGCGCCAGCACAAACAGGGGTTACACTGAAGCTTTCTTT. Its protein product is CASTNRGYTEAFF.